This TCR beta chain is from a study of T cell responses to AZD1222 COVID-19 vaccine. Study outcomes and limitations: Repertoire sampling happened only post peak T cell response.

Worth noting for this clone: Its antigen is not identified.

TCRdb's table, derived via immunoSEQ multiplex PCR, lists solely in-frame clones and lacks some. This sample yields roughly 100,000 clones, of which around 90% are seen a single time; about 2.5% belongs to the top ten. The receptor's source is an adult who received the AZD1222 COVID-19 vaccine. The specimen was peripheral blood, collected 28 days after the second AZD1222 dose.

The CDR3 nucleotides read TGTGCCAGTACAGTCACAGGGGGAGAAAAACTGTTTTTT. Translating it yields CASTVTGGEKLFF. The chain is built from TRBV19 and TRBJ1-4; 8 nucleotides match TRBD1. This CDR3 has 13 amino acids. With V trimmed by 7 bases and J by 8 bases, 6 bases remained unmatched. Per germline, CDR1 LNHDA and CDR2 SQIVND (reference sequence).